This T cell receptor (beta chain) was identified in a study of identical twins. TCRdb reprocessed the 5' RACE reads with MiXCR, giving one entry per CDR3 protein. Here the sample spans approximately 600,000 distinct CDR3 sequences, approximately 9.6% being singletons. The CDR3 loop spans 14 amino acids. Germline assignment: CDR1 SNHLY and CDR2 FYNNEI. V trimming: 4 bases; J trimming: 6 bases; junction bases outside the gene matches: 0. This same sample was also part of a study on yellow fever vaccine responses in identical twins. That source adds: Twins' vaccine T cell response reportedly seemed partly convergent, partly personalized.

This chain joins TRBV2 and TRBJ2-1; 13 bases line up with TRBD2. Sequenced input: PBMCs. This sequence was found in a woman younger than 35 in good health. CDR3 in amino acids: CASSGLAGGNEQFF. In DNA, the CDR3 is TGTGCCAGCAGTGGACTAGCGGGGGGCAATGAGCAGTTCTTC.